This T cell receptor beta chain was captured by sequencing in a study of identical twins. Study-level results: It was possible that invariant MAIT and iNKT cells partly confounded the zero-insertion analyses. Low generation-probability sequences were in excess among twin-shared out-of-frame alpha sequences. There were fewer insertions in abundant cord blood beta clonotypes, but memory repertoires showed no such pattern.

TCRdb re-analysed the 5' RACE reads in MiXCR, keeping a single row per CDR3 protein. There are fewer than 500,000 distinct CDR3 sequences in the sample; roughly an eighth occur only once, and about 1% lies in the top ten. This clonotype came up a few times. Its antigen is unidentified. V was pared by 1 base and J by 14 bases, with 9 bases between. This CDR3 is built from 12 residues. The V gene's germline CDR1 is LGHDT and CDR2 YNNKEL (reference sequence). Another study also made use of these data, one on yellow fever vaccine responses in identical twins.

The sample consisted of CD4+ T cells sorted from blood. The clonotype was recovered from a woman younger than 35 in good health. The chain combines TRBV3-1 with TRBJ1-6; D gene ambiguous. CDR3 nucleotides: TGTGCCAGCAGCCAAGGTGGCGGTACCCTCCACTTT. Translating it yields CASSQGGGTLHF.